These 7 T cell receptor beta chains came from one sample sequenced in a study of blood T cell repertoires in COVID-19. Clones were read by immunoSEQ multiplex PCR, and TCRdb kept only the in-frame ones, dropping some. The sample yields 200,000 to 250,000 clones, approximately 81% seen once. Input material: peripheral blood. All receptors derive from a woman over 75 with active or convalescent COVID-19.

This clone has only one observation. The rearrangement links TRBV11-2 to TRBJ1-4; D perhaps matches TRBD1 (6 bases). V was cut by 5 bases and J by 4 bases, with 17 bases left in between. The CDR3 is 16 amino acids. CDR1 is SGHAT and CDR2 is FQNNGV in the germline V gene. CDR3 amino acids: CASSPWLRDNNEKLFF. In DNA form, the CDR3 reads TGTGCCAGCAGCCCATGGCTTCGGGACAATAATGAAAAACTGTTTTTT.

This clone has more than one count but fewer than ten. This rearrangement joins TRBV7-2 to TRBJ1-3; TRBD1 is a possible D gene (5 bases). The CDR3 consists of 13 residues. V lost 0 bases and J 5 bases, leaving 5 bases between the germline ends. CDR1 and CDR2 from the germline V gene are SGHTA and FQGNSA. The CDR3 reads CASSLADRNTIYF. CDR3 nucleotides: TGTGCCAGCAGCTTAGCGGACAGAAACACCATATATTTT.

The V call is TRBV19, the J call TRBJ2-2; 12 positions agree with TRBD2. V lost 3 bases and J lost 5; bases outside the gene matches: 10. The germline V gene has CDR1 LNHDA and CDR2 SQIVND (reference sequence). The CDR3 covers 18 residues. The CDR3 sequence is CASSIEGLAGPSTGELFF. Written as DNA, the CDR3 is TGTGCCAGTAGTATCGAAGGACTAGCGGGGCCCTCAACCGGGGAGCTGTTTTTT.

V is TRBV7-9 and J is TRBJ1-2, with D possibly matching TRBD1 (6 bases). V gave up 3 bases and J gave up 13 bases, with 21 bases separating them. The CDR3 contains 14 residues. The germline V gene has CDR1 SEHNR and CDR2 FQNEAQ (reference sequence). The CDR3 DNA sequence: TGTGCCAGCAGCTTGGGGGCCACAGGCTACGAGGGCACCTTC. This codes for CASSLGATGYEGTF. Together with reference TRBV7-9 and TRBJ1-2, the CDR3 gives the full variable domain: DTGVSQNPRHKITKRGQNVTFRCDPISEHNRLYWYRQTLGQGPEFLTYFQNEAQLEKSRLLSDRFSAERPKGSFSTLEIQRTEQGDSAMYLCASSLGATGYEGTFGSGTRLTVV.

The chain uses TRBV10-1 and TRBJ2-7; 9 bases are a match to TRBD2. This CDR3 spans 15 amino acids. CDR1 is WNHNN and CDR2 is SYGVQD in the germline V gene (reference sequence). Trimming removed 6 bases from V and 2 bases from J; junction bases left unmatched: 8. The CDR3 spells CASREGGRATYEQYF. CDR3 bases: TGCGCCAGCAGAGAAGGCGGGAGGGCGACCTACGAGCAGTACTTC.

The rearrangement uses TRBV30 and TRBJ2-7, with 7 positions matching TRBD1. V shed 2 bases, J shed 4 bases, and the junction held 11 bases outside the gene matches. The CDR3 is 15 amino acids. Germline V gene lookup returns CDR1 GTSNPN and CDR2 SVGIG (reference sequence). In nucleotides, the CDR3 is TGTGCCTGGAGTCCAGGCCCGGGACAGATATACGAGCAGTACTTC. This gives the protein CAWSPGPGQIYEQYF.

The chain has TRBV5-1 and TRBJ2-5; 12 bases align to TRBD2. With 5 bases clipped from V and 0 bases from J, the junction kept 8 bases outside the gene matches. The CDR3 is 17 residues long. CDR1 and CDR2 (germline): SGHRS, YFSETQ. CDR3 sequence (DNA): TGCGCCAGCAGTTCTGGACTAGCGGGGACCCACCAAGAGACCCAGTACTTC. Protein sequence: CASSSGLAGTHQETQYF. Full variable domain (rest looked up from reference TRBV5-1 and TRBJ2-5): KAGVTQTPRYLIKTRGQQVTLSCSPISGHRSVSWYQQTPGQGLQFLFEYFSETQRNKGNFPGRFSGRQFSNSRSEMNVSTLELGDSALYLCASSSGLAGTHQETQYFGPGTRLLVL.